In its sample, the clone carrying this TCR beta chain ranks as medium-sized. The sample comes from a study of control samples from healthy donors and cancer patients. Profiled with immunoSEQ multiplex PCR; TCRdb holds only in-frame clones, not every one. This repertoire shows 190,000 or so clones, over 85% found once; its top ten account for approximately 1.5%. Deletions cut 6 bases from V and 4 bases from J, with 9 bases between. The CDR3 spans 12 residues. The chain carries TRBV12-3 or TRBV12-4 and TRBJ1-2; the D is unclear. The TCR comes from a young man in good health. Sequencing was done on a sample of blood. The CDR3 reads CASSHTAYGYTF. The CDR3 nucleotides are TGTGCCAGCAGCCACACCGCCTATGGCTACACCTTC.